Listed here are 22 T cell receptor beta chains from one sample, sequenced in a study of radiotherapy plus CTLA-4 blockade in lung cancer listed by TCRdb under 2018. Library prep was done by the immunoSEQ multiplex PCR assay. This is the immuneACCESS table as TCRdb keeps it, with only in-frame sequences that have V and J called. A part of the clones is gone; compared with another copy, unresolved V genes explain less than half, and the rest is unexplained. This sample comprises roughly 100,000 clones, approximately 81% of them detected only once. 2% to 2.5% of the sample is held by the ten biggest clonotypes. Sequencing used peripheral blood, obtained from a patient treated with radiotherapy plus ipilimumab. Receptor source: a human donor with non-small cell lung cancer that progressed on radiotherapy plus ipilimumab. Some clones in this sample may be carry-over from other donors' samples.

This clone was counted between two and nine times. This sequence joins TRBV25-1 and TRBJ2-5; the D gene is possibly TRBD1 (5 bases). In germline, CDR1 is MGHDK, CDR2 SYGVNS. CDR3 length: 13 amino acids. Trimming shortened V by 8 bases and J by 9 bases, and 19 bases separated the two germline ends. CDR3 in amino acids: CASRHAGSWAQYF. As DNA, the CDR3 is TGTGCCAGCCGGCACGCAGGGTCTTGGGCCCAGTACTTC.

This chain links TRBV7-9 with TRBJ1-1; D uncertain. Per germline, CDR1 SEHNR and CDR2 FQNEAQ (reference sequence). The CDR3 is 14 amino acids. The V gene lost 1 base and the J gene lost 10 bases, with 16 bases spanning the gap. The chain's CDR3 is CASSLGSTVPRAFF. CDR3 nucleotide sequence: TGTGCCAGCAGCTTAGGGTCCACTGTACCCCGAGCTTTCTTT. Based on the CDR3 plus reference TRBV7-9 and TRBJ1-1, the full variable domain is DTGVSQNPRHKITKRGQNVTFRCDPISEHNRLYWYRQTLGQGPEFLTYFQNEAQLEKSRLLSDRFSAERPKGSFSTLEIQRTEQGDSAMYLCASSLGSTVPRAFFGQGTRLTVV.

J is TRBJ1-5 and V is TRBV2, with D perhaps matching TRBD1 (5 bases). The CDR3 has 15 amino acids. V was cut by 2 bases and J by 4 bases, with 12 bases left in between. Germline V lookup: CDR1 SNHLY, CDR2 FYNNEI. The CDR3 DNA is TGTGCCAGCAGTGAAAGGGCAGGGCCTAATCAGCCCCAGCATTTT. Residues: CASSERAGPNQPQHF.

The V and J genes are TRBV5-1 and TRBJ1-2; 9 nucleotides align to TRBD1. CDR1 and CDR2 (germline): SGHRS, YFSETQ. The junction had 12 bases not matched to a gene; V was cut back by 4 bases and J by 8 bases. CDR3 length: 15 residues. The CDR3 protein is CASSPQTGGTGGYTF. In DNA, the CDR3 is TGCGCCAGCAGCCCCCAGACAGGGGGAACGGGGGGCTACACCTTC.

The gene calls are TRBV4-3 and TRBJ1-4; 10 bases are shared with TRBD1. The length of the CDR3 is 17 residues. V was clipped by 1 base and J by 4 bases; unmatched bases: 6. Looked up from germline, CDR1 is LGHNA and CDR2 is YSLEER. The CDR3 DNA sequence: TGCGCCAGCAGCCAAGGCGGGACAGGGGAAGGTAATGAAAAACTGTTTTTT. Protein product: CASSQGGTGEGNEKLFF.

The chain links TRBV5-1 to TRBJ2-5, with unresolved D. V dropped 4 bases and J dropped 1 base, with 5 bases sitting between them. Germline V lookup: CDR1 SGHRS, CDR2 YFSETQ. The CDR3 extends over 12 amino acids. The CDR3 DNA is TGCGCCAGCAGCACACCCCAAGAGACCCAGTACTTC. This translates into CASSTPQETQYF.

DNA for the CDR3: TGCGCCAGCACTCCAGACCGAGGCTCTGGAAACACCATATATTTT. Translation: CASTPDRGSGNTIYF. The genes are TRBV4-3 and TRBJ1-3; D ambiguous. The CDR3 extends over 15 amino acids. Trimming took off 7 bases at V and 0 bases at J, with 13 bases between the two ends. Germline V CDR1 and CDR2: LGHNA, YSLEER.

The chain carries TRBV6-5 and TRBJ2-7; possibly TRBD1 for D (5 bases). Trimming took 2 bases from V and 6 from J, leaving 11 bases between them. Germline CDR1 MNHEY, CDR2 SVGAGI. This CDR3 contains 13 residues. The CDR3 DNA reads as TGTGCCAGCAGTTACATTCAGGGCACCGAGCAGTACTTC. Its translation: CASSYIQGTEQYF.

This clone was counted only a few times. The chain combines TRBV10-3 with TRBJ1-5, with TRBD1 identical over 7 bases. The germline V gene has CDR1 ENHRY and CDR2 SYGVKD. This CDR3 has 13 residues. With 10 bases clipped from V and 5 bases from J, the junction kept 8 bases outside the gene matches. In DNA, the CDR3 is TGTGCCAACGCCCCTGACAGGGATCAGCCCCAGCATTTT. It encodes CANAPDRDQPQHF.

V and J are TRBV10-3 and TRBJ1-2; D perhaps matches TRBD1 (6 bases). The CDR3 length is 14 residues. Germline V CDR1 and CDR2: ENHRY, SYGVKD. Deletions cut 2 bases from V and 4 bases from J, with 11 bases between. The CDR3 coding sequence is TGTGCCATCAGTGAGACAGGGACCATCTATGGCTACACCTTC. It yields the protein CAISETGTIYGYTF.

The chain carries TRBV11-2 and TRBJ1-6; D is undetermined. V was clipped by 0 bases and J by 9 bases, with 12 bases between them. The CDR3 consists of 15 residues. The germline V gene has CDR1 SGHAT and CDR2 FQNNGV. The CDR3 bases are TGTGCCAGCAGCTTAGATATCAGAACGGGTTCACCCCTCCACTTT. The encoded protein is CASSLDIRTGSPLHF.

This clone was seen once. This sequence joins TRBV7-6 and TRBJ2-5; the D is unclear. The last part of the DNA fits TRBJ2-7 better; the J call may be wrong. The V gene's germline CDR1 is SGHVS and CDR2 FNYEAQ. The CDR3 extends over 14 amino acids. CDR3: CASSLVPASYEQYF. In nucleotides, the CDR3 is TGTGCCAGCAGCTTAGTTCCGGCCTCCTACGAGCAGTACTTC.

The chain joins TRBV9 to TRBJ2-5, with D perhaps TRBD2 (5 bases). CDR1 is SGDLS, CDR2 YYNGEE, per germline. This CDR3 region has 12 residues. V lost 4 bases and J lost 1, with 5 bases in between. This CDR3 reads CASSRGQETQYF. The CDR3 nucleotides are TGTGCCAGCAGCCGGGGCCAAGAGACCCAGTACTTC.

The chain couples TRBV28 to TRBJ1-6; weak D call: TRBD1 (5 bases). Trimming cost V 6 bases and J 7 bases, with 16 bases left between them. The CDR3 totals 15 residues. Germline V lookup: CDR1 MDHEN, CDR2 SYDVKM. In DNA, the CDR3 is TGTGCCAGCAGCTTAGGGGCAGGGTTCAATTCACCCCTCCACTTT. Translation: CASSLGAGFNSPLHF.

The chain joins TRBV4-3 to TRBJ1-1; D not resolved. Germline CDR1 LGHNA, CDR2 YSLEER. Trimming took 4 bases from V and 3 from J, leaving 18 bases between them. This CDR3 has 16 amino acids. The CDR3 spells CASSPAHGGWDTEAFF. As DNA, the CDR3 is TGCGCCAGCAGCCCCGCCCATGGCGGGTGGGACACTGAAGCTTTCTTT.

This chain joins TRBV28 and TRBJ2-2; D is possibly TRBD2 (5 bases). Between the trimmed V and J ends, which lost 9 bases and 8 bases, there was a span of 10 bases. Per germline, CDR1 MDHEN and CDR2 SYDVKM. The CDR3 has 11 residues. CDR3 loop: CASLRRGELFF. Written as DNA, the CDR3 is TGTGCCAGTTTGCGGAGGGGGGAGCTGTTTTTT.

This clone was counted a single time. The CDR3 sequence: CASRRGDFKAFF. The CDR3 DNA sequence: TGTGCCAGCCGGAGGGGGGACTTTAAAGCTTTCTTT. This sequence joins TRBV27 and TRBJ1-1, with D possibly TRBD1 on 6 matching bases. This CDR3 has 12 residues. Germline CDR1 is MNHEY and CDR2 is SMNVEV (reference sequence). Trimming removed 8 bases from V and 9 bases from J, with 16 bases in between.

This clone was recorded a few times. The CDR3, as DNA: TGTGCCAGCGCACCGGGACAGGGTATGATCTACGAGCAGTACTTC. This gives the protein CASAPGQGMIYEQYF. The V and J genes are TRBV6-4 and TRBJ2-7, with 9 bases that match TRBD1. Germline V gene data show CDR1 as MRHNA and CDR2 as SNTAGT. J lost 3 bases, V lost 8 bases, and 11 bases had no gene match. The CDR3 spans 15 residues.

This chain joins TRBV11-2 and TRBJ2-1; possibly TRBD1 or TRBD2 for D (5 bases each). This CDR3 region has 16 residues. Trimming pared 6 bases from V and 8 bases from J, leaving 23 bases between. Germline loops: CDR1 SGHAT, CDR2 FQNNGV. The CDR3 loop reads CASSHRGAQIVDEQFF. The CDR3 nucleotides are TGTGCCAGCAGTCATCGAGGGGCCCAAATAGTCGATGAGCAGTTCTTC.

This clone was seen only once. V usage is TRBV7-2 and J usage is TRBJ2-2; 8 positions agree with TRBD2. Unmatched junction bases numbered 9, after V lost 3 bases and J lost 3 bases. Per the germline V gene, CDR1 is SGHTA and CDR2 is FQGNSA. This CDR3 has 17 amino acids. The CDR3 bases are TGTGCCAGCAGCTTTGGTTCTAGCGGGTTTTACACCGGGGAGCTGTTTTTT. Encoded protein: CASSFGSSGFYTGELFF.

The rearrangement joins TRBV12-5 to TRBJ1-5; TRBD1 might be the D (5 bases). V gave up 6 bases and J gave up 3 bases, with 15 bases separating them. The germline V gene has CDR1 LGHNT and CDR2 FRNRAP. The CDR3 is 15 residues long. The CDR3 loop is CASGTMRGVNQPQHF. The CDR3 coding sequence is TGTGCTAGTGGGACAATGCGAGGGGTCAATCAGCCCCAGCATTTT.

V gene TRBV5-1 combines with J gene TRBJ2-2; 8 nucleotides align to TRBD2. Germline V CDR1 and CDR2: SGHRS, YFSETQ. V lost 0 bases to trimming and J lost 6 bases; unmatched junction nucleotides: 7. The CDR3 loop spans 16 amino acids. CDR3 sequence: CASSLGYSGEAGELFF. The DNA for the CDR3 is TGCGCCAGCAGCTTGGGGTATAGCGGGGAAGCCGGGGAGCTGTTTTTT.